One T cell receptor (beta chain) is described in this entry. Its antigen is not known. A junction boundary mismatches the germline segment, possibly from a read error. The table came from immunoSEQ multiplex PCR; TCRdb's copy has only in-frame clones and leaves some out. The sample consists of roughly 3,300 clones, around 81% of them appearing once. The data were obtained in a study of chemoradiotherapy in HPV16-positive cancers. Study background: A couple of HPV16-positive patients' cells yielded candidate HPV-specific clones and common motifs. Study-wide findings and caveats: Functional assays defining HPV-specific T cells used only a couple of HPV16-positive patients. Non-HPV-specific T cells did not expand in tumors during treatment, whereas candidate HPV-specific clones and E7-related motifs did.

Germline CDR1 SSHAT, CDR2 FNYEAQ (reference sequence). The CDR3 loop spans 15 amino acids. Repeated repertoire sampling spanned the course of chemoradiotherapy. This TCR was sampled from a human donor with HPV-associated anogenital cancer. This specimen consisted of tumor tissue, obtained from a patient who underwent chemoradiotherapy. The chain recombines TRBV7-7 with TRBJ2-1, with 11 nucleotides matching TRBD2. CDR3 sequence (DNA): TGTGCTAGCAGCGTGGGACTAGCGGCCTACAATGAGCAGTTCTTC. Translating it yields CASSVGLAAYNEQFF.